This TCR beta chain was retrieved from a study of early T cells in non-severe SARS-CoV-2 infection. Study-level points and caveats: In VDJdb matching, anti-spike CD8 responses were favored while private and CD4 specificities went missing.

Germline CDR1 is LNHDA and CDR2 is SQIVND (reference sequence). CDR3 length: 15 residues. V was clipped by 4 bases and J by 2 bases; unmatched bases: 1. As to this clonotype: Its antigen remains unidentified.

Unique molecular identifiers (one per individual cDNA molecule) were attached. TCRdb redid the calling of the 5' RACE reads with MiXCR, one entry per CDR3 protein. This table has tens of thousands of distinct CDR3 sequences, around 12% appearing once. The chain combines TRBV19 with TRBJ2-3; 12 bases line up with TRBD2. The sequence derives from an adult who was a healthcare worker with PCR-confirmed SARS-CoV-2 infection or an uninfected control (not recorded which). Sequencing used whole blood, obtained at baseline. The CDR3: CASSTSGRDTDTQYF. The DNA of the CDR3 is TGTGCCAGTAGTACTAGCGGGAGGGACACAGATACGCAGTATTTT.